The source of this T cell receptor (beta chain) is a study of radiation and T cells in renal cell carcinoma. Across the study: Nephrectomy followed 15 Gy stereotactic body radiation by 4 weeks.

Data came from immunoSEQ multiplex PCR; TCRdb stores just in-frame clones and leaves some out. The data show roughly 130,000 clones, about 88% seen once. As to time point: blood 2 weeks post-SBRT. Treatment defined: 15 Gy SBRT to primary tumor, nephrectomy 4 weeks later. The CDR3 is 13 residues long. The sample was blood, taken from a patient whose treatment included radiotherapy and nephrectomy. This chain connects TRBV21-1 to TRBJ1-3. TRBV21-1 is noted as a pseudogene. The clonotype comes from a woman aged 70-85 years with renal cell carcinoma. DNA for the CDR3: TGTGCCAGCAGCACACAAGCCGGAAACACCATATATTTT. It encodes CASSTQAGNTIYF.